The 15 T cell receptor beta chains below come from one sample, sequenced in a study of beta chain features in type 1 diabetes. Study findings and constraints: Within each of all four CD4+ subsets, Type 1 diabetes patients had TCRB CDR3s that were moderately but significantly shorter.

Sequencing targeted expressed TCRB transcripts, as all isolated RNA had been reverse transcribed. Assay: immunoSEQ multiplex PCR; the TCRdb copy retains only in-frame clones and omits some. The table shows 150,000 or so clones, with 7.5% to 9.5% occurring only once. Antigens for these TCRs are unknown. Sequencing was carried out using central memory CD4+ T cells from blood. These receptors were collected from a woman aged 18-35 years with type 1 diabetes.

In DNA form, the CDR3 reads TGTGCCAGCAGCCGGGGGGTTCCCCCTGGAAACACCATATATTTT. It codes for CASSRGVPPGNTIYF. The chain employs TRBV14 and TRBJ1-3, with D perhaps TRBD1 (5 bases). V lost 4 bases and J 2 bases, leaving 12 bases between the germline ends. This CDR3 region has 15 residues. Per germline, CDR1 SGHDN and CDR2 FVKESK.

The chain links TRBV11-2 to TRBJ2-5, with 8 positions matching TRBD2. V lost 10 bases to trimming and J lost 1 base; unmatched junction nucleotides: 5. The germline CDR1 and CDR2 sequences are SGHAT and FQNNGV. The CDR3 has 13 residues. CDR3 coding DNA: TGTGCCACAACTCGGGGGGGCCAAGAGACCCAGTACTTC. Translating gives CATTRGGQETQYF.

The chain is built from TRBV20-1 and TRBJ1-2; the D is unclear. The CDR3 covers 11 residues. The germline gives CDR1 DFQATT, CDR2 SNEGSKA (reference sequence). Trimming cost V 6 bases and J 4 bases, with 9 bases left between them. For the CDR3, the DNA is TGCAGTGCGGAGACGGGCTATGGCTACACCTTC. Translation: CSAETGYGYTF.

This clone was counted only a few times. The genes are TRBV29-1 and TRBJ1-1; 9 bases are a match to TRBD1. Germline V gene sequence: CDR1 SQVTM, CDR2 ANQGSEA. V shed 4 bases and J 2 bases; nucleotides not matched to a gene: 5. The CDR3 spans 14 residues. CDR3 protein: CSVGTGAPNTEAFF. The CDR3, as DNA: TGCAGCGTTGGGACAGGGGCCCCAAACACTGAAGCTTTCTTT.

The chain has TRBV29-1 and TRBJ1-2; possibly TRBD1 for D (6 bases). The CDR3 runs to 14 residues. Trimming took off 3 bases at V and 0 bases at J, with 11 bases between the two ends. CDR1 and CDR2 from the germline V gene are SQVTM and ANQGSEA. The CDR3 nucleotides read TGCAGCGTTGACGGGGAGGGGGCTAACTATGGCTACACCTTC. Residues: CSVDGEGANYGYTF.

The chain couples TRBV6-5 to TRBJ2-7; 9 bases agree with TRBD2. The trim removed 2 bases at V and 3 bases at J, leaving 5 bases unmatched. CDR3 length: 15 amino acids. Germline lookup yields CDR1 MNHEY and CDR2 SVGAGI. CDR3 in amino acids: CASSYGGGGGYEQYF. The CDR3 nucleotides read TGTGCCAGCAGTTACGGGGGCGGGGGGGGCTACGAGCAGTACTTC.

This clone was seen more than once but under ten times. The rearrangement links TRBV18 to TRBJ2-2; 7 bases agree with TRBD1. Losses at the gene ends were 5 bases for V and 0 bases for J; bases not matched to a gene: 3. In germline, CDR1 is KGHSH, CDR2 LQKENI. This CDR3 has 15 residues. The CDR3 is CASSRGTANTGELFF. The CDR3 bases are TGTGCCAGCTCAAGGGGGACAGCGAACACCGGGGAGCTGTTTTTT.

Details on this clone: Additional DNA sequences in this sample encode the identical CDR3. The rearrangement uses TRBV28 and TRBJ2-7; D ambiguous. Germline-derived CDR1 and CDR2 are MDHEN and SYDVKM. The CDR3 extends over 11 amino acids. V lost 6 bases and J 5 bases, leaving 8 bases between the germline ends. CDR3 residues: CASSPRDEQYF. The DNA for the CDR3 is TGTGCCAGCAGCCCCCGGGACGAGCAGTACTTC.

The J gene is TRBJ2-5, the V gene TRBV6-1; possibly TRBD1 for D (6 bases). Germline CDR1 reads MNHNS; CDR2 reads SASEGT. Trimming shortened V by 3 bases and J by 1 base, and 12 bases separated the two germline ends. This CDR3 has 15 residues. CDR3: CASSDWTVTQETQYF. The CDR3 DNA follows: TGTGCCAGCAGTGACTGGACAGTGACCCAAGAGACCCAGTACTTC.

The chain recombines TRBV19 with TRBJ2-3, with 12 bases that match TRBD2. Germline V gene data show CDR1 as LNHDA and CDR2 as SQIVND (reference sequence). Trimming cost V 3 bases and J 2 bases; bases outside gene matches: 12. The CDR3 totals 19 residues. In DNA, the CDR3 is TGTGCCAGTAGTATTCTAGCGGGAGGGCCATCGAGGGACACAGATACGCAGTATTTT. It specifies CASSILAGGPSRDTDTQYF. The variable domain in full, with the rest retrieved from reference TRBV19 and TRBJ2-3, is DGGITQSPKYLFRKEGQNVTLSCEQNLNHDAMYWYRQDPGQGLRLIYYSQIVNDFQKGDIAEGYSVSREKKESFPLTVTSAQKNPTAFYLCASSILAGGPSRDTDTQYFGPGTRLTVL.

The sample holds a few counts of this clone. The rearrangement uses TRBV10-3 and TRBJ1-5; D gene unclear. The CDR3 length is 16 residues. Between the trimmed V and J ends, which lost 0 bases and 0 bases, there was a span of 9 bases. CDR1 is ENHRY, CDR2 SYGVKD, per germline. CDR3 loop: CAISESKQFSNQPQHF. For the CDR3, the DNA is TGTGCCATCAGTGAGTCGAAACAGTTTAGCAATCAGCCCCAGCATTTT.

This clone came up a few times. The chain is built from TRBV6-5 and TRBJ1-5; maybe TRBD1 (6 bases). The CDR3 extends over 14 amino acids. Germline V lookup: CDR1 MNHEY, CDR2 SVGAGI. Between the trimmed V and J ends, which lost 6 bases and 3 bases, there was a span of 12 bases. CDR3 loop: CASSSTGYNQPQHF. CDR3 coding DNA: TGTGCCAGCAGCTCGACAGGTTACAATCAGCCCCAGCATTTT.

The gene calls are TRBV5-4 and TRBJ2-1; D may be TRBD2 (6 bases). Germline-derived CDR1 and CDR2 are SGHNT and YYREEE (reference sequence). The V end lost 2 bases, the J end lost 10 bases, and 7 bases lay between the germline ends. This CDR3 contains 11 residues. CDR3 in amino acids: CASSFGREQFF. The CDR3, as DNA: TGTGCCAGCAGCTTCGGGAGAGAGCAGTTCTTC. Together with reference TRBV5-4 and TRBJ2-1, the CDR3 gives the full variable domain: ETGVTQSPTHLIKTRGQQVTLRCSSQSGHNTVSWYQQALGQGPQFIFQYYREEENGRGNFPPRFSGLQFPNYSSELNVNALELDDSALYLCASSFGREQFFGPGTRLTVL.

The chain combines TRBV10-3 with TRBJ2-7; tentatively, D is TRBD1 (6 bases). V dropped 8 bases and J dropped 3 bases, with 14 bases sitting between them. Per the germline V gene, CDR1 is ENHRY and CDR2 is SYGVKD. The CDR3 is 13 amino acids. In DNA, the CDR3 is TGTGCCATCTCCAGGGCACAGGGCTACGAGCAGTACTTC. Translation: CAISRAQGYEQYF.

Only a few counts were recorded for this clone. The rearrangement links TRBV5-4 to TRBJ2-1; 9 bases align to TRBD1. The V gene end was trimmed by 4 bases and the J gene end by 7 bases; junction bases not matched to a gene: 12. This CDR3 contains 16 residues. CDR1 is SGHNT, CDR2 YYREEE, per germline (reference sequence). Written as DNA, the CDR3 is TGTGCCAGCAGCGGAAGCCCGGGGACAGGGAGTAATGAGCAGTTCTTC. It yields the protein CASSGSPGTGSNEQFF.